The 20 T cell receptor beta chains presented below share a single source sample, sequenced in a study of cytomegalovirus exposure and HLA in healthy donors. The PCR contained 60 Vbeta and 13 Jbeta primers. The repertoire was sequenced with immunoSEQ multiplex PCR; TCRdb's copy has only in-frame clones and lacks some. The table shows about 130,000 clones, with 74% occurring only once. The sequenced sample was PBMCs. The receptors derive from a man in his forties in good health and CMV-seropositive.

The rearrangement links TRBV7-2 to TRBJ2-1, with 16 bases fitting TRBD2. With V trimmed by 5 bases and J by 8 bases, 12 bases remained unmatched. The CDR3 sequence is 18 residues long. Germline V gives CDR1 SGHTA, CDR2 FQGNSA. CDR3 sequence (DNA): TGTGCCAGCAGCCCGGCGGGACTAGCGGGGGGGCTTTTTTATGAGCAGTTCTTC. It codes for CASSPAGLAGGLFYEQFF.

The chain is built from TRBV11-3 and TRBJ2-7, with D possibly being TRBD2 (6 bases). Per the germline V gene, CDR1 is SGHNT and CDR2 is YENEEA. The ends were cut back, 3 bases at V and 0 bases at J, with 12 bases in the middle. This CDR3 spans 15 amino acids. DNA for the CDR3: TGTGCCAGCAGCTTGCGGGGCGTGGGCTCCTACGAGCAGTACTTC. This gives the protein CASSLRGVGSYEQYF.

The CDR3 sequence: CASRLRPGDEQFF. The CDR3 coding sequence is TGTGCCAGCAGGTTGAGACCAGGGGATGAGCAGTTCTTC. This chain uses TRBV11-3 with TRBJ2-1; D possibly corresponds to TRBD1 (6 bases). Trimming pared 6 bases from V and 8 bases from J, leaving 14 bases between. Germline V lookup: CDR1 SGHNT, CDR2 YENEEA. This CDR3 is built from 13 residues.

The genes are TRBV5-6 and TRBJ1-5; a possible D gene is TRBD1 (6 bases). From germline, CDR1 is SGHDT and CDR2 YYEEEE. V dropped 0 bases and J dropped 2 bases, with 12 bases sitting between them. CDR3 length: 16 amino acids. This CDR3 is CASSLGSAGGNQPQHF. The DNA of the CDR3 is TGTGCCAGCAGCTTGGGTTCGGCAGGGGGCAATCAGCCCCAGCATTTT.

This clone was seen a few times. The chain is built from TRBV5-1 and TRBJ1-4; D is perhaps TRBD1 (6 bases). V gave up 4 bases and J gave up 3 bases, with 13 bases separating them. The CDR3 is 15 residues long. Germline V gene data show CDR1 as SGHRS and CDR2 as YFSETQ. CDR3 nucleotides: TGCGCCAGCAGCCCTCAAGGACAGTCTAATGAAAAACTGTTTTTT. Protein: CASSPQGQSNEKLFF.

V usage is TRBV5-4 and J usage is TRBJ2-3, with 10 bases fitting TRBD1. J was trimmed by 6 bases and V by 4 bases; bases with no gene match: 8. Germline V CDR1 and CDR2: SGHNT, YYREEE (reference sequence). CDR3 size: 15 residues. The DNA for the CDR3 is TGTGCCAGCAGCAAGACAGGGGGCGCGTGGGATACGCAGTATTTT. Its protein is CASSKTGGAWDTQYF.

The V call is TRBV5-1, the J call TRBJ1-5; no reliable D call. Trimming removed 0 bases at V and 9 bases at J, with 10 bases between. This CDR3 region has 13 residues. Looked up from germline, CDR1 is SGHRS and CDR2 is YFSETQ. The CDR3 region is CASSLGEGRPQHF. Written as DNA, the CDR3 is TGCGCCAGCAGCTTGGGGGAGGGAAGGCCCCAGCATTTT.

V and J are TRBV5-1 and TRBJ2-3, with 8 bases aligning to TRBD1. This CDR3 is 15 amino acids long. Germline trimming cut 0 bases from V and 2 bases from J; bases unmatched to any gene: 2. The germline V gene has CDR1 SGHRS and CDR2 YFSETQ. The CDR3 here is CASSLGQGTTDTQYF. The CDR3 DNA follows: TGCGCCAGCAGCTTGGGACAGGGGACCACAGATACGCAGTATTTT. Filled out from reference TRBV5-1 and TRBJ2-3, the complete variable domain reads KAGVTQTPRYLIKTRGQQVTLSCSPISGHRSVSWYQQTPGQGLQFLFEYFSETQRNKGNFPGRFSGRQFSNSRSEMNVSTLELGDSALYLCASSLGQGTTDTQYFGPGTRLTVL.

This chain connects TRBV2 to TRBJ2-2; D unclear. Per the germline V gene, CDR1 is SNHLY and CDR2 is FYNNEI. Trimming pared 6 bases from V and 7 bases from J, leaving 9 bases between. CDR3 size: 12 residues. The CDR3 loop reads CASRGSGGELFF. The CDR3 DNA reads TGTGCCAGCAGAGGATCAGGCGGGGAGCTGTTTTTT.

For the CDR3, the DNA is TGTGCCAGCAGTGACCCAGGGAATGTGGGCTACACCTTC. Its protein product is CASSDPGNVGYTF. The chain joins TRBV6-1 to TRBJ1-2; tentative D call: TRBD1 (5 bases). The CDR3 consists of 13 residues. V was cut by 3 bases and J by 8 bases, with 13 bases left in between. CDR1 and CDR2 (germline): MNHNS, SASEGT.

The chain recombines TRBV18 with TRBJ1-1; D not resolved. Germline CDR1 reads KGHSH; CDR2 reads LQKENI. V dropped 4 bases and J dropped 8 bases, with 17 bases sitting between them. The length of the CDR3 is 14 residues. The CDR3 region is CASSLNERDLEAFF. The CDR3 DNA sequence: TGTGCCAGCTCACTAAACGAGCGGGATCTGGAAGCTTTCTTT.

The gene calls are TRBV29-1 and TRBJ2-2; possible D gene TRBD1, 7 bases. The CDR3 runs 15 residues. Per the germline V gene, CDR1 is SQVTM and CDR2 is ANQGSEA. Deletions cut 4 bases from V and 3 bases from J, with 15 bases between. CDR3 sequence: CSVGDREVYTGELFF. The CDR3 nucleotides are TGCAGCGTTGGCGACAGGGAGGTATACACCGGGGAGCTGTTTTTT.

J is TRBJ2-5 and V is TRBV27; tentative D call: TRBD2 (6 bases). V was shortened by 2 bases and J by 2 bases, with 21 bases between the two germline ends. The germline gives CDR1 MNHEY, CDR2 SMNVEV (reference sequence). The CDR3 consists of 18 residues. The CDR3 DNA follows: TGTGCCAGCAGTTTAACCCAATGGGGAGGACGAGGGCAAGAGACCCAGTACTTC. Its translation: CASSLTQWGGRGQETQYF.

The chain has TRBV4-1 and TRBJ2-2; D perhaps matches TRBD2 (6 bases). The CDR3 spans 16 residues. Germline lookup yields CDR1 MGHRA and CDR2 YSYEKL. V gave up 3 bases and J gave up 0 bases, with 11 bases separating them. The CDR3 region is CASSHLGGTNTGELFF. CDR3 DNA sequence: TGCGCCAGCAGCCACCTCGGGGGTACGAACACCGGGGAGCTGTTTTTT.

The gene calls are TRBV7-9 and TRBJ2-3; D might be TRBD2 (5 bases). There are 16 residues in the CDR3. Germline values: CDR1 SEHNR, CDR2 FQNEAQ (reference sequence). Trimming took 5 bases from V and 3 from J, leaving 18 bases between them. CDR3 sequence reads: CASSPPGREQTDTQYF. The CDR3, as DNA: TGTGCCAGCAGCCCCCCAGGACGGGAACAAACAGATACGCAGTATTTT.

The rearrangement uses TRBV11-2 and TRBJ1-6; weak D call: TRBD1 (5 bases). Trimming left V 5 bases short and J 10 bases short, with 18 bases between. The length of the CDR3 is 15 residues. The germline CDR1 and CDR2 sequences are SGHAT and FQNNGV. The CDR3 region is CASSDAGGIGSPLHF. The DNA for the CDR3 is TGTGCCAGCAGCGACGCCGGGGGTATAGGGTCACCCCTCCACTTT.

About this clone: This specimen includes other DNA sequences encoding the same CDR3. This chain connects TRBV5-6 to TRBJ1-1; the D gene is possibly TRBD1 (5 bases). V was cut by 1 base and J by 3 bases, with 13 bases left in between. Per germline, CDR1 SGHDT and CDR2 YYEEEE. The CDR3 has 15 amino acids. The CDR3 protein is CASSLLSGGHTEAFF. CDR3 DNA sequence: TGTGCCAGCAGCTTGCTATCCGGGGGTCACACTGAAGCTTTCTTT.

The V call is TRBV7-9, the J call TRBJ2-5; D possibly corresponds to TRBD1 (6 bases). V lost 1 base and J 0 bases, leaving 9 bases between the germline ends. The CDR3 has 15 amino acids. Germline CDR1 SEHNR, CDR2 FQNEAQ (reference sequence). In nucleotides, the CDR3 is TGTGCCAGCAGCTTAGGGACAGCGGACCAAGAGACCCAGTACTTC. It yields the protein CASSLGTADQETQYF.

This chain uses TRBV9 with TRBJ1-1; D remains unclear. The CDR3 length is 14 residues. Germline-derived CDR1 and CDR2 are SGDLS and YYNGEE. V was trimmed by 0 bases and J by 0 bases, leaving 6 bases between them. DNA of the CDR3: TGTGCCAGCAGCGTAGAGCGTTTGAACACTGAAGCTTTCTTT. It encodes CASSVERLNTEAFF.

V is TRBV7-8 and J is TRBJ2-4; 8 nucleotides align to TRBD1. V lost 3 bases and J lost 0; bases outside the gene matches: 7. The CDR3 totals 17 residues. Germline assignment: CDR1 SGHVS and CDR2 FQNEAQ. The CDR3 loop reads CASSFSTGGLAKNIQYF. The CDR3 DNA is TGTGCCAGCAGCTTCTCAACAGGGGGATTAGCCAAAAACATTCAGTACTTC.